This T cell receptor beta chain appears in the sequencing data of a study of glioma-infiltrating T cells. This clonotype has more than one count but fewer than ten. What it binds is not known. Study-wide points: CDR3 overlap between tissue and blood was very small. Above-expected tissue-blood divergence occurred in all gliomas, most in low-grade ones.

Using RNA template, CDR3s of TCR alpha and beta were amplified with iRepertoire arm-PCR. TCRdb reprocessed the multiplex PCR reads via MiXCR and lists one record per CDR3 protein. This table has some 110,000 distinct CDR3 sequences, roughly 25% appearing once. The TCR originated in a human donor with low-grade glioma or glioblastoma, undergoing nonglioma brain surgery, or in good health (not recorded which). Sample: glioma tissue, nonneoplastic brain tissue, or PBMCs (not recorded which).

The CDR3 loop is CASSPTTGPGELFF. The CDR3 nucleotides are TGTGCCAGCAGCCCAACGACAGGGCCCGGGGAGCTGTTTTTT. The rearrangement uses TRBV12-3 or TRBV12-4 and TRBJ2-2, with TRBD1 matching 7 bases. There are 14 residues in the CDR3. V dropped 6 bases and J dropped 6; count of bases not matched to a gene: 7.